Following are 14 T cell receptor beta chains from one sample sequenced in a study of blood T cell repertoires in COVID-19. The method was immunoSEQ multiplex PCR; TCRdb's version includes in-frame clones alone and lacks a portion of them. The repertoire has approximately 210,000 clones, 65% to 90% of them found once; the top ten carry approximately 9%. The sequencing sample was made of PBMCs or T cells enriched from blood (not recorded which). The receptors derive from a woman aged 50 to 60 with acute COVID-19.

CDR3 sequence reads: CASSSDQGLYSPLHF. As DNA, the CDR3 is TGTGCCAGCAGTTCAGATCAGGGGTTATATTCACCCCTCCACTTT. The chain is built from TRBV2 and TRBJ1-6; perhaps TRBD1 as D (6 bases). The CDR3 is 15 residues long. Trimming left V 5 bases short and J 8 bases short, with 16 bases between. CDR1 SNHLY and CDR2 FYNNEI come from the germline V gene.

This clone was recorded a few times. The chain carries TRBV15 and TRBJ2-7; perhaps TRBD2 as D (6 bases). Between the trimmed V and J ends, which lost 0 bases and 6 bases, there was a span of 21 bases. The CDR3 extends over 17 amino acids. Germline CDR1 is LNHNV and CDR2 is YYDKDF (reference sequence). CDR3 protein: CATSRDRGFVNPSEQYF. The CDR3 bases are TGTGCCACCAGCAGAGATCGGGGGTTTGTGAACCCCAGCGAGCAGTACTTC.

J is TRBJ2-7 and V is TRBV6-5; 11 bases agree with TRBD1. The CDR3 has 15 amino acids. Germline trimming cut 0 bases from V and 7 bases from J; bases unmatched to any gene: 5. Germline CDR1 MNHEY, CDR2 SVGAGI. Here the CDR3 reads CASSYSGQGAWEQYF. CDR3 nucleotides: TGTGCCAGCAGTTACTCCGGACAGGGGGCTTGGGAGCAGTACTTC.

The V gene is TRBV4-1, the J gene TRBJ2-7, with 7 bases lining up with TRBD1. Germline loops: CDR1 MGHRA, CDR2 YSYEKL. After removal of 9 bases from V and 0 bases from J, the junction contained 8 bases not matched to a gene. This CDR3 has 14 residues. CDR3 sequence (DNA): TGCGCCAGTTCGGACAGGTTGTACTCCTACGAGCAGTACTTC. Translated, it gives CASSDRLYSYEQYF.

The chain combines TRBV7-2 with TRBJ1-5; the match to TRBD1 covers 12 bases. The V and J ends lost 5 bases and 7 bases, in that order; junction bases with no gene match: 12. This CDR3 spans 17 amino acids. Per the germline V gene, CDR1 is SGHTA and CDR2 is FQGNSA. The DNA for the CDR3 is TGTGCCAGCAGCACGGGACAGGGGGCGTACCCTGGACAGCCCCAGCATTTT. Protein sequence: CASSTGQGAYPGQPQHF.

This sequence joins TRBV29-1 and TRBJ1-2; 9 nucleotides agree with TRBD1. CDR1 and CDR2 (germline): SQVTM, ANQGSEA. J was trimmed by 0 bases and V by 5 bases; bases with no gene match: 13. This CDR3 has 17 amino acids. In DNA, the CDR3 is TGCAGCGTTTCCACAGGGGGCTTGACTGAAGCTAACTATGGCTACACCTTC. Its translation is CSVSTGGLTEANYGYTF.

The chain couples TRBV7-9 to TRBJ2-2; 7 bases are a match to TRBD2. Germline lookup yields CDR1 SEHNR and CDR2 FQNEAQ (reference sequence). The junction had 15 bases not matched to a gene; V was cut back by 5 bases and J by 6 bases. There are 17 residues in the CDR3. For the CDR3, the DNA is TGTGCCAGCAGCGCCGGGTGGGCGGGAGTTTCGCCCGGGGAGCTGTTTTTT. This codes for CASSAGWAGVSPGELFF.

V and J are TRBV25-1 and TRBJ2-1, with TRBD1 matching 9 bases. The CDR3 loop spans 16 amino acids. The germline V gene encodes CDR1 MGHDK and CDR2 SYGVNS. Trimming took 3 bases from V and 6 from J; bases not matched to a gene: 9. CDR3 nucleotides: TGTGCCAGCAGTGATCAGACAGGGGGAATATTCAATGAGCAGTTCTTC. Translation: CASSDQTGGIFNEQFF.

The chain combines TRBV11-2 with TRBJ1-1, with D perhaps matching TRBD1 (5 bases). This CDR3 comprises 12 residues. Trimming took 2 bases from V and 8 from J, leaving 9 bases between them. Germline values: CDR1 SGHAT, CDR2 FQNNGV. This chain's CDR3 is CASSLLGQEAFF. The CDR3 DNA follows: TGTGCCAGCAGCTTATTAGGACAAGAAGCTTTCTTT.

In its sample, this clone was seen a few times. The chain employs TRBV12-3 or TRBV12-4 and TRBJ2-5; 11 nucleotides line up with TRBD2. The CDR3 extends over 13 amino acids. V was clipped by 10 bases and J by 4 bases; unmatched bases: 5. The CDR3 region has the DNA TGTGCCATCGGTAGCGGGGGGGCAGAGACCCAGTACTTC. As protein: CAIGSGGAETQYF.

This chain connects TRBV5-1 to TRBJ1-1; no clear D gene. Germline lookup yields CDR1 SGHRS and CDR2 YFSETQ. CDR3 size: 15 residues. V gave up 0 bases and J gave up 1 base, with 10 bases separating them. Here the CDR3 reads CASSLAQDRNTEAFF. The CDR3 DNA reads as TGCGCCAGCAGCTTGGCCCAGGATAGGAACACTGAAGCTTTCTTT.

The V gene is TRBV19, the J gene TRBJ1-2, with D perhaps TRBD1 (5 bases). This CDR3 spans 15 amino acids. V shed 3 bases and J shed 2 bases, with 13 bases lying between them. Germline V gene sequence: CDR1 LNHDA, CDR2 SQIVND (reference sequence). CDR3 in amino acids: CASSIKQGTNYGYTF. The CDR3, as DNA: TGTGCCAGTAGTATTAAGCAGGGTACCAACTATGGCTACACCTTC.

This chain joins TRBV28 and TRBJ1-2, with 9 bases identical to TRBD1. Germline V gene lookup returns CDR1 MDHEN and CDR2 SYDVKM. V lost 5 bases, J lost 3 bases, and 7 bases stayed unmatched. The CDR3 totals 15 residues. Here the CDR3 reads CASSPTGGDDYGYTF. In nucleotides, the CDR3 is TGTGCCAGCAGTCCTACAGGGGGCGATGACTATGGCTACACCTTC.

The rearrangement uses TRBV6-5 and TRBJ2-7, with 12 bases matching TRBD1. CDR3 length: 15 residues. V shed 7 bases and J 5 bases; nucleotides not matched to a gene: 9. Germline V gene data show CDR1 as MNHEY and CDR2 as SVGAGI. The CDR3 bases are TGTGCCAGCAATCGGGGCGGGACAGGGGGCAACGAGCAGTACTTC. Protein: CASNRGGTGGNEQYF.